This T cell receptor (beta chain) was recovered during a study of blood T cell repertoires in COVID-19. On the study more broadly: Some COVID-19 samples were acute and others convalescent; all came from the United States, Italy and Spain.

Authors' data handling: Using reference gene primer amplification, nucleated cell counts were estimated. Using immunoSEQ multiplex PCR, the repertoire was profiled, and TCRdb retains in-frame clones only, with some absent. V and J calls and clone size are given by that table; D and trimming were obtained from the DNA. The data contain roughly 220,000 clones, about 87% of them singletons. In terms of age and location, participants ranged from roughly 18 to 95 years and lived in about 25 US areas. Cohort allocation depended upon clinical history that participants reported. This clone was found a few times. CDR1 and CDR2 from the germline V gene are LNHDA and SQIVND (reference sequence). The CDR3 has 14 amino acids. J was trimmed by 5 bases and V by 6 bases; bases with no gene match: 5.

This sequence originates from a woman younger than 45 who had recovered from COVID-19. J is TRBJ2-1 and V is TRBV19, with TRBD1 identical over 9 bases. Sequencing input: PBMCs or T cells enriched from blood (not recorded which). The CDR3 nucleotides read TGTGCCAGTAGACGGACAGGGGTGGACAATGAGCAGTTCTTC. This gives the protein CASRRTGVDNEQFF.